The clone carrying this TCR beta chain was picked up a small number of times. Its target is not known. The record originates from a study of CD8 T cells in ankylosing spondylitis. V gave up 9 bases and J gave up 1 base, with 16 bases separating them. Germline lookup yields CDR1 SGHDT and CDR2 YYEEEE. The CDR3 spans 14 residues. Findings and limits, study-wide: What seemed typical of ankylosing spondylitis blood was a TCR beta motif built from roughly eight highly homologous variants.

TCRdb reanalysed the 5' RACE reads using MiXCR and keeps one entry per CDR3 protein. This sample has about 340,000 distinct CDR3 sequences, with about 15% found just once. The V call is TRBV5-6, the J call TRBJ1-1, with D possibly TRBD1 on 5 matching bases. The clonotype was recovered from a male donor with ankylosing spondylitis or in good health (not recorded which). The specimen sequenced was blood, either unsorted or a sorted T cell fraction (not recorded which). For the CDR3, the DNA is TGTGCCACCCAGAGGGGAAACTCGAACACTGAAGCTTTCTTT. The encoded protein is CATQRGNSNTEAFF.